A single TCR beta chain is shown here with its context. J lost 4 bases, V lost 1 base, and 7 bases had no gene match. This CDR3 comprises 15 residues. Looked up from germline, CDR1 is SGDLS and CDR2 is YYNGEE. These data originate in a study of blood T cell repertoires in COVID-19. Sequencing used immunoSEQ multiplex PCR; TCRdb keeps in-frame clones, though not all of them. The data show 250,000 or so clones, approximately 88% seen once. V usage is TRBV9 and J usage is TRBJ1-2, with 7 bases matching TRBD1. The source of this sequence is a woman in her twenties or thirties with acute COVID-19. Sequencing was done on a sample of PBMCs or T cells enriched from blood (not recorded which). CDR3 nucleotides: TGTGCCAGCAGCGTAATGACAGGGTCTTCCTATGGCTACACCTTC. It translates to CASSVMTGSSYGYTF.